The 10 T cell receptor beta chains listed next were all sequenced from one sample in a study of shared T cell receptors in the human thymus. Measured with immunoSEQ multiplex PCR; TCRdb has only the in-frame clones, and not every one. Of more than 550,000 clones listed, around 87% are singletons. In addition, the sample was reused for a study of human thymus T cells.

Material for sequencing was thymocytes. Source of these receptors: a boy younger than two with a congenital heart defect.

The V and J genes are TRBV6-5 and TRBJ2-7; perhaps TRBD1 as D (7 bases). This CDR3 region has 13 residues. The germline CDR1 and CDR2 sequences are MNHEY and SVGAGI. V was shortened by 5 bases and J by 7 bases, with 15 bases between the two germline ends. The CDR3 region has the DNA TGTGCCAGCAGTAAATACAGGGGAGGAGAGCAGTACTTC. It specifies CASSKYRGGEQYF.

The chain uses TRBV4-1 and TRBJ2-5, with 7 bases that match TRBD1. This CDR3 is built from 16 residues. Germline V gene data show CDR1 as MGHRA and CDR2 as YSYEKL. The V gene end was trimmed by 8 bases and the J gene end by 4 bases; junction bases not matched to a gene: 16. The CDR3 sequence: CASVTTADRPRETQYF. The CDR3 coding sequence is TGCGCCAGCGTGACTACAGCGGACAGGCCGCGAGAGACCCAGTACTTC.

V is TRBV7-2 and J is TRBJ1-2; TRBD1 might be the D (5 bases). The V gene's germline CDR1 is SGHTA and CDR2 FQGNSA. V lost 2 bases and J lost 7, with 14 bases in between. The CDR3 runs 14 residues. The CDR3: CASSLKGQVPGYTF. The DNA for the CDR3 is TGTGCCAGCAGCTTAAAGGGGCAGGTCCCTGGCTACACCTTC. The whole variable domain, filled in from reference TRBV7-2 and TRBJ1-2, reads GAGVSQSPSNKVTEKGKDVELRCDPISGHTALYWYRQSLGQGLEFLIYFQGNSAPDKSGLPSDRFSAERTGGSVSTLTIQRTQQEDSAVYLCASSLKGQVPGYTFGSGTRLTVV.

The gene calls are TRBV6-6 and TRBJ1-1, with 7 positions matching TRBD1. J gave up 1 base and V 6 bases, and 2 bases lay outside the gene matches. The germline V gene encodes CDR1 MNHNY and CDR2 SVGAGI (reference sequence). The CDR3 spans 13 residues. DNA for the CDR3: TGTGCCAGCAGGACAGGGAGGAACACTGAAGCTTTCTTT. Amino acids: CASRTGRNTEAFF.

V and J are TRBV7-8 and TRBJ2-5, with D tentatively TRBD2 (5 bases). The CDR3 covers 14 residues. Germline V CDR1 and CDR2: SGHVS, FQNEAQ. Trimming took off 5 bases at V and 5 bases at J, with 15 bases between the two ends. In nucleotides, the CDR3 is TGTGCCAGCAGCCCCCGCAACCGAGGGGAGACCCAGTACTTC. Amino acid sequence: CASSPRNRGETQYF.

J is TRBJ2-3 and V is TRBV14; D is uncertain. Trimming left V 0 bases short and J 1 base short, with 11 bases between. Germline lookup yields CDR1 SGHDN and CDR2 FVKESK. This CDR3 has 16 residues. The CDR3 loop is CASSQDLVERTDTQYF. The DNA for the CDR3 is TGTGCCAGCAGCCAAGATTTAGTGGAGCGCACAGATACGCAGTATTTT.

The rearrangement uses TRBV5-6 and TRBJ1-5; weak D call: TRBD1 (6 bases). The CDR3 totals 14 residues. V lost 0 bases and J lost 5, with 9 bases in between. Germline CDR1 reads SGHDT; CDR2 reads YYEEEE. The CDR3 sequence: CASSLDRDDQPQHF. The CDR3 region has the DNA TGTGCCAGCAGCTTGGACAGGGATGATCAGCCCCAGCATTTT.

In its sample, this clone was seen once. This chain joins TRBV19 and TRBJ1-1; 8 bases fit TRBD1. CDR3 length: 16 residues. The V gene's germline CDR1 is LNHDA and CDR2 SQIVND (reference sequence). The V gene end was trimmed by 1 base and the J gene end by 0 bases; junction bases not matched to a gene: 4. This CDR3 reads CASSIGQGYMNTEAFF. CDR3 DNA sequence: TGTGCCAGTAGTATAGGACAGGGGTACATGAACACTGAAGCTTTCTTT.

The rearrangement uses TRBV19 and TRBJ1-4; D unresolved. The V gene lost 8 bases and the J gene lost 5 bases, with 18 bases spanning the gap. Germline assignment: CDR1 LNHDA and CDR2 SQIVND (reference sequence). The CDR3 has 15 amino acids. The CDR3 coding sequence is TGTGCCAGTCGAAACCGGGAAGAAAGAAATGAAAAACTGTTTTTT. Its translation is CASRNREERNEKLFF.

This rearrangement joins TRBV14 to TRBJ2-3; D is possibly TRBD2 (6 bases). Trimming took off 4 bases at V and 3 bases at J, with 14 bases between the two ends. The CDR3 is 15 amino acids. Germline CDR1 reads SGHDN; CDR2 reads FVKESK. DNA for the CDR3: TGTGCCAGCAGCCCGGGAGTCCACAGGACAGATACGCAGTATTTT. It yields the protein CASSPGVHRTDTQYF.